This TCR beta chain was documented in a study of Ad26.COV2.S vaccination and SARS-CoV-2 variants. Findings and caveats of the study: From the TCR breadth and depth analyses, total T cell responses may have been underestimated.

On this clone itself: The antigen remains undetermined.

Sequencing was performed with immunoSEQ multiplex PCR; in TCRdb, only in-frame clones are kept and a portion is missing. The data show 97,000 or so clones, over 60% seen once. Trimming removed 0 bases from V and 2 bases from J, with 15 bases in between. The CDR3 covers 16 residues. Looked up from germline, CDR1 is SGHRS and CDR2 is YFSETQ. The sample consisted of peripheral blood, taken after recovery from COVID-19. The V call is TRBV5-1, the J call TRBJ2-7; the D is unclear. The clonotype originates from a human donor who had recovered from COVID-19. The CDR3 loop is CASSLGWATETYEQYF. CDR3 nucleotides: TGCGCCAGCAGCTTGGGCTGGGCGACGGAAACCTACGAGCAGTACTTC.